The TCR beta chain described here comes from a study of identifying expanded T cells in peripheral blood. This CDR3 has 14 residues. Germline-derived CDR1 and CDR2 are SGHDT and YYEEEE. V was pared by 8 bases and J by 0 bases, with 12 bases between. The method was immunoSEQ multiplex PCR; TCRdb's version includes in-frame clones alone and lacks a portion of them. The table records 95,000 to 100,000 clones, roughly 85% of them present only once. This receptor was obtained from a person between 18 and 75 years old in good health. The chain is built from TRBV5-6 and TRBJ2-4; a weak D match, TRBD1 (6 bases). The source material was blood. CDR3 sequence: CASTGSGAKNIQYF. The CDR3 DNA sequence: TGTGCCAGTACAGGGAGTGGAGCCAAAAACATTCAGTACTTC.